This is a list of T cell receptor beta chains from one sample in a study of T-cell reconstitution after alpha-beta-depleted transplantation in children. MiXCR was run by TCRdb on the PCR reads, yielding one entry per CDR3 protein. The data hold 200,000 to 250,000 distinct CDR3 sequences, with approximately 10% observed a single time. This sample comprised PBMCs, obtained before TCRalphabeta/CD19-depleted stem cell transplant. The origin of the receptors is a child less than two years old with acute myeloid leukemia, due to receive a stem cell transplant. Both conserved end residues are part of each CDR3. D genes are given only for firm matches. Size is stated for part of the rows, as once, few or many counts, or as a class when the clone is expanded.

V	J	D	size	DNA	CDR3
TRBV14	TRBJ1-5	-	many	TGTGCCAGCAGCCAAGGGGGGGAGCAGCCCCAGCATTTT	CASSQGGEQPQHF
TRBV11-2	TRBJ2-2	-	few	TGTGCCAGCAGCTCTCCGGGCCCCTCTGGCACCGGGGAGCTGTTTTTT	CASSSPGPSGTGELFF
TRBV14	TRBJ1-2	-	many	TGTGCCAGCAGCCAAGCTGGGTATGGCTACACCTTC	CASSQAGYGYTF
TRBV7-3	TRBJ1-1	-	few	TGTGCCAGCAGCTCACAGGGCATGGGCACTGAAGCTTTCTTT	CASSSQGMGTEAFF
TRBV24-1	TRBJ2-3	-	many	TGTGCCACGGCCGGCGGGAGCACAGATACGCAGTATTTT	CATAGGSTDTQYF
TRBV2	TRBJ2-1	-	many	TGTGCCAGCAGCGCGGGACCAGGGAGCTCCTACAATGAGCAGTTCTTC	CASSAGPGSSYNEQFF
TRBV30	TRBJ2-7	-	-	TGTGCCTGGAGGTTACTAGGCGAGCAGTACTTC	CAWRLLGEQYF
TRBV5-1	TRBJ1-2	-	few	TGCGCCAGCAGCCGAGAGCAGAACTATGGCTACACCTTC	CASSREQNYGYTF
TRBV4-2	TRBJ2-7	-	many	TGTGCCAGCAGCCAAGATGGGACTTCATCCGCCTACGAGCAGTACTTC	CASSQDGTSSAYEQYF
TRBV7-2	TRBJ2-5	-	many	TGTGCCAGCAGCTTTCACGTCCAAGAGACCCAGTACTTC	CASSFHVQETQYF
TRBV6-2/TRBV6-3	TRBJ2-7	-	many	TGTGCCAGCAGTTACTCGTATCATATAAACTACGAGCAGTACTTC	CASSYSYHINYEQYF
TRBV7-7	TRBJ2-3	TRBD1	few	TGTGCCAGCAGCCCAGGGACAGGGGTCACAGATACGCAGTATTTT	CASSPGTGVTDTQYF
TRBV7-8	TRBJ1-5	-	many	TGTGCCAGCACCTTTTCTAGCAATCAGCCCCAGCATTTT	CASTFSSNQPQHF
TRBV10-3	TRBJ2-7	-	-	TGTGCCATCAGCGAGGACAGCCTCTCCTACGAGCAGTACTTC	CAISEDSLSYEQYF
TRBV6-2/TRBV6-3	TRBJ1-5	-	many	TGTGCCAGCAGTAATTTCGAACGGACGGCTACATATAGCAATCAGCCCCAGCATTTT	CASSNFERTATYSNQPQHF
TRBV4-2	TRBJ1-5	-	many	TGTGCCAGCAGCCAACCACCCGATCAGCCCCAGCATTTT	CASSQPPDQPQHF
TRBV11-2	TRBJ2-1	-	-	TGTGCCAGCAGCCTTGGACGGGGCGATGAGCAGTTCTTC	CASSLGRGDEQFF
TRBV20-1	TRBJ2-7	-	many	TGCAGTGCCCTGGACCAGCCCTCCTACGAGCAGTACTTC	CSALDQPSYEQYF
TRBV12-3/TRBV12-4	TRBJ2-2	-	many	TGTGCCAGCAGTGCCTATTGGAACACCGGGGAGCTGTTTTTT	CASSAYWNTGELFF
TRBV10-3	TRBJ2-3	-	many	TGTGCCATCCTAGGGGCGGGACTCGGCACAGATACGCAGTATTTT	CAILGAGLGTDTQYF
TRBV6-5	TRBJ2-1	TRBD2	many	TGTGCCAGCAGTTACACAGCGGGAGAGTACAATGAGCAGTTCTTC	CASSYTAGEYNEQFF
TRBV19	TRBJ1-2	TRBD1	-	TGTGCCAGTAGTCGCCCCCTGGGACAGGGTAACTATGGCTACACCTTC	CASSRPLGQGNYGYTF
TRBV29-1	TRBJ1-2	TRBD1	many	TGCAGCGTCCCATTGGGACAGGGGACTAACTATGGCTACACCTTC	CSVPLGQGTNYGYTF
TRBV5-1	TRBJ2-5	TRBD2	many	TGCGCCAGCAGCCGAACCTCTAGCGGGCAAGAGACCCAGTACTTC	CASSRTSSGQETQYF
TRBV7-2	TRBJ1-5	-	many	TGTGCCAGCAGCTTAGGGGGGGGATATAGCAATCAGCCCCAGCATTTT	CASSLGGGYSNQPQHF
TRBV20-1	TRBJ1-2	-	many	TGCAGTGCTAGAGCCCCACCCCCAGGGTACTATGGCTACACCTTC	CSARAPPPGYYGYTF
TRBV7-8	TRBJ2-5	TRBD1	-	TGTGCCAGCTTCGGGTTGACAGGGAGAGAGACCCAGTACTTC	CASFGLTGRETQYF
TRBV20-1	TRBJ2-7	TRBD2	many	TGCAGTGCTAGAGATTCCCTAGCGGGGGCGGAGCACGAGCAGTACTTC	CSARDSLAGAEHEQYF